These T cell receptor beta chains were read from a single sample in a study of shared clonotypes between healthy human individuals. TCRdb keeps only in-frame clones here, not all; method: immunoSEQ multiplex PCR. This table has about 2.1 million clones, roughly 95% appearing once. Sequencing was done on a sample of naive CD8+ T cells from PBMCs. The receptors derive from a man aged 18 to 29 in good health. Some clones in this sample may be carry-over from other donors' samples. Both conserved end residues are part of each CDR3. A D gene is named only where the DNA matches it firmly. Some rows mark clone size as missing; the rest say once, few, many or name a class of expanded clone.

clone_size	d_call	v_call	j_call	cdr3_length	cdr3_nt	cdr3_aa
NA	TRBD1	TRBV10-3	TRBJ1-2	18	TGTGCCATCAGTGAGGAAACCGGGACAGGAGGCGCTAACTATGGCTACACCTTC	CAISEETGTGGANYGYTF
NA	NA	TRBV19	TRBJ1-2	12	TGTGCCAGTCGAACAGTCTACTATGGCTACACCTTC	CASRTVYYGYTF
NA	NA	TRBV6-5	TRBJ1-5	14	TGTGCCAGCAGCCCCTGGGGGCATGATCAGCCCCAGCATTTT	CASSPWGHDQPQHF
NA	NA	TRBV27	TRBJ2-1	14	TGTGCCAGCAGTTTATCGGGCCAGTACAATGAGCAGTTCTTC	CASSLSGQYNEQFF
NA	NA	TRBV5-5	TRBJ2-3	16	TGTGCCAGCAGCCCTAACCTGTTCCGGAGCACAGATACGCAGTATTTT	CASSPNLFRSTDTQYF
NA	TRBD1	TRBV5-1	TRBJ2-7	21	TGCGCCAGCAAGGGGCAAGGCCTTAGACAGGGTGGAAACTTTACCGCCTACGAGCAGTACTTC	CASKGQGLRQGGNFTAYEQYF
NA	NA	TRBV7-3	TRBJ2-1	15	TGTGCCAGCAGCTTGGGGGCCTCCACCTACAATGAGCAGTTCTTC	CASSLGASTYNEQFF
NA	TRBD1	TRBV9	TRBJ1-2	13	TGTGCCAGCAGCGTGGGACAGGGGAATGGCTACACCTTC	CASSVGQGNGYTF
NA	TRBD2	TRBV7-9	TRBJ2-7	17	TGTGCCAGCAGTCCGGGACTAGCGGGAGGGAGCTCCTACGAGCAGTACTTC	CASSPGLAGGSSYEQYF
NA	NA	TRBV9	TRBJ2-3	15	TGTGCCAGCAGCGTAGTCGGGGACGGATCAGATACGCAGTATTTT	CASSVVGDGSDTQYF
NA	NA	TRBV29-1	TRBJ2-1	12	TGCAGCGGCCCACGCGGTTGGAATGAGCAGTTCTTC	CSGPRGWNEQFF
NA	NA	TRBV5-5	TRBJ2-7	14	TGTGCCAGCAGCCTAGGACCGCCACCAGACGAGCAGTACTTC	CASSLGPPPDEQYF
NA	NA	TRBV28	TRBJ1-4	11	TGTGCCAGCAGTTTTAATGAAAAACTGTTTTTT	CASSFNEKLFF
NA	NA	TRBV7-6	TRBJ2-7	13	TGTGCCAGCAGCCAAACGGGGCCCTACGAGCAGTACTTC	CASSQTGPYEQYF
NA	NA	TRBV5-1	TRBJ2-1	14	TGCGCCAGCAGCTTTGAGCCCCTCATGGGTGAGCAGTTCTTC	CASSFEPLMGEQFF
NA	TRBD1	TRBV6-5	TRBJ1-1	14	TGTGCCAGCACCTTGACAGGGGGGAACACTGAAGCTTTCTTT	CASTLTGGNTEAFF
NA	TRBD2	TRBV13	TRBJ2-7	16	TGTGCCAGCAGCCCCAGGACTAGCGGGAGCACCTACGAGCAGTACTTC	CASSPRTSGSTYEQYF
once	NA	TRBV9	TRBJ2-7	14	TGTGCCAGCAGCGTAGCGGCTAGCGCGTACGAGCAGTACTTC	CASSVAASAYEQYF
once	NA	TRBV4-1	TRBJ1-2	14	TGCGCCAGCAGCCCCTCGAGGACCACGGAAGGCTACACCTTC	CASSPSRTTEGYTF
NA	NA	TRBV9	TRBJ2-3	15	TGTGCCAGCAGCCCTTATCCCTTTTCCACAGATACGCAGTATTTT	CASSPYPFSTDTQYF
once	NA	TRBV6-1	TRBJ2-3	15	TGTGCCAGCACCCACGCGGGACAGCGCACAGATACGCAGTATTTT	CASTHAGQRTDTQYF
NA	NA	TRBV2	TRBJ2-2	15	TGTGCCAGCAGGGGCCTCGAGCGCGACACCGGGGAGCTGTTTTTT	CASRGLERDTGELFF
NA	TRBD1	TRBV7-9	TRBJ1-1	16	TGTGCCAGCAGCCCCAGGATAGGGGGCAAAGACACTGAAGCTTTCTTT	CASSPRIGGKDTEAFF
NA	TRBD1	TRBV4-1	TRBJ2-3	16	TGCGCCAGCAGCCCCCACGTGGGGCAGGGGGCAGATACGCAGTATTTT	CASSPHVGQGADTQYF
NA	NA	TRBV19	TRBJ2-7	15	TGTGCCAGTAGTCTTCGGCTTCGAGCGGGTCTCGAGCAGTACTTC	CASSLRLRAGLEQYF
NA	TRBD2	TRBV27	TRBJ2-1	16	TGTGCCAGCAGTTTCGTAGCGGGAGGGGCCTACAATGAGCAGTTCTTC	CASSFVAGGAYNEQFF
NA	NA	TRBV7-9	TRBJ2-4	12	TGTGCCAGCAGCCTATACACAGGGCCTCGACGCTTC	CASSLYTGPRRF
NA	NA	TRBV27	TRBJ2-7	14	TGTGCCAGCTTCCCCCGGGACGGCTCCTACGAGCAGTACTTC	CASFPRDGSYEQYF
NA	NA	TRBV9	TRBJ2-5	14	TGTGCCAGCAGCGCCCGGCGGAATCAAGAGACCCAGTACTTC	CASSARRNQETQYF
NA	TRBD1	TRBV4-2	TRBJ1-2	17	TGTGCCAGCAGCGAAGTACAGGGGGGAGAGCATTTTACGGGCTACACCTTC	CASSEVQGGEHFTGYTF
NA	NA	TRBV5-1	TRBJ1-2	14	TGCGCCAGCAGCTTCACGGGGCAGGCTTATGGCTACACCTTC	CASSFTGQAYGYTF
once	TRBD1	TRBV7-9	TRBJ2-1	13	TGTGCCAGCGACAGGGGGCTCAACAATGAGCAGTTCTTC	CASDRGLNNEQFF
once	NA	TRBV27	TRBJ2-7	15	TGTGCCAGCAGTCGGACTGGGCATCGGGTGGGCGAGCAGTACTTC	CASSRTGHRVGEQYF
NA	NA	TRBV27	TRBJ1-2	13	TGTGCCAGCAGTTGGCGGGGGGACTATGGCTACACCTTC	CASSWRGDYGYTF
NA	TRBD1	TRBV2	TRBJ2-7	13	TGTGCCTCACGGACAGGCATAGACAACGAGCAGTACTTC	CASRTGIDNEQYF
NA	NA	TRBV28	TRBJ1-1	15	TGTGCCAGCAGCCCTCGGACAGAGGTTTGGACTGAAGCTTTCTTT	CASSPRTEVWTEAFF
NA	NA	TRBV16	TRBJ1-5	19	TGTGCCAGCAGCCCCCCGGTGGGGGGCCCAAATTATAGCAATCAGCCCCAGCATTTT	CASSPPVGGPNYSNQPQHF